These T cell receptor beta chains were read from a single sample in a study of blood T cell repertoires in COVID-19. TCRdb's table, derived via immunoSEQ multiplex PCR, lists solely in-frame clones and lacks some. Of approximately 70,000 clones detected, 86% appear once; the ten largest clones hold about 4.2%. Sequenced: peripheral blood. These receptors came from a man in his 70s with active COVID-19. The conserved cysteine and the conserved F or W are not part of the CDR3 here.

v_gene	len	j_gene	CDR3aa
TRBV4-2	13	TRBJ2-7	ASSHPRGTPGEQY
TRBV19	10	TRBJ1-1	ASSIRGARAF
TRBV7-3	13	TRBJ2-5	ASSLSSAAQETQY
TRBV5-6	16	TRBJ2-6	ASSPRHRDPSGANVLT
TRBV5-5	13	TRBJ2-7	ASSFTSGSGYEQY
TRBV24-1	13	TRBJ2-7	ATSDGGRSSYEQY
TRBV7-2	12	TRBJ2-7	ASSLAPLAAEQY
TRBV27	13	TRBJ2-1	ASTPDRGGWGEQF
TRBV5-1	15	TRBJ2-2	ASSPGSRIGNTGELF
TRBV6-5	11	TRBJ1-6	ASGGGRNSPLH
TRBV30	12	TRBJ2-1	ASSGRTTYNEQF
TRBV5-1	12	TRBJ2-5	ASSPNLDQETQY
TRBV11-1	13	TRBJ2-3	ASSPPGGDRSLQY
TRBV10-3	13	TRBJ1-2	AISESAAANYGYT
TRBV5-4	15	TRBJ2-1	ASSWKASGGSYNEQF
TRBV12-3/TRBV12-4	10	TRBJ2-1	ASSGNPNEQF
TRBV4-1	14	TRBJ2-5	ASSQAPGRRQETQY
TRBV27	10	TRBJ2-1	ASRSSYNEQF
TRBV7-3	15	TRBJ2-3	ASSFPRLAGVTDTQY
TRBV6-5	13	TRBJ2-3	ASSSGTGSLDPQY
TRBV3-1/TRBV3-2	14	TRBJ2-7	ASSQPPSGRAHEQY
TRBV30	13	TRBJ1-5	AWRGTGAGNQPQH
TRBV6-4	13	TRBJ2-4	ASSEGGPAKNIQY
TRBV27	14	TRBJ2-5	ASSLSVDIGGGTQY
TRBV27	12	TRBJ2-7	ASSPGAGGREQY
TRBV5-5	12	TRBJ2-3	ASSLEHGTDTQY
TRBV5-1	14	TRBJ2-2	ASSPGAGGPTGELF
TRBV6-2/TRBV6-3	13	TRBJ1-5	ASSPPGEWGQPQH
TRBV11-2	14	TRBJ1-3	ASSPDRGYSGNTIY
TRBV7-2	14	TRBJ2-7	ASTPRPDRGSYEQY
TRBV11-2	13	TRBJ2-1	ASSPSFGHTNEQF
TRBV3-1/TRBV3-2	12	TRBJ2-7	ASSQDLAYYEQY
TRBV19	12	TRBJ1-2	ASGGTGGTDGYT
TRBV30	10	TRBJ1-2	AWGQGRYGYT
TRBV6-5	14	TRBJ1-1	ASSYSSGAPNGEAF
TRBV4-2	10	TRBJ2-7	ASSPVGVEQY
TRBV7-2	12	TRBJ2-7	ASSLVPGPYEQY
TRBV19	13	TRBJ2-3	ASTPGREAKDTQY
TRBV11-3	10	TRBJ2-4	ASNRGKDIQY
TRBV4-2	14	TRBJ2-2	ASSQEWKAGTGELF
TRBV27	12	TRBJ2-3	ATRRAPTTDTQY
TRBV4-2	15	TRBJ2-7	ASSPGPDRGRLYEQY
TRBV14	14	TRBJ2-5	ASSQVGQGARETQY
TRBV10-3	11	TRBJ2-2	AISASNTGELF
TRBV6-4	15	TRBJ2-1	ASSDRRGGNPRNEQF
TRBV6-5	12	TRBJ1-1	ASKGLPIETEAF
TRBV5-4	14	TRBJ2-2	ASRPGPDRGTGELF
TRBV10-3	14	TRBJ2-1	AISEGGGRAGVEQF
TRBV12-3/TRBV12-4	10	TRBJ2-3	ASTPFADTQY
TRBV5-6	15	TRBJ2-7	ASSFPGGSGSRYEQY
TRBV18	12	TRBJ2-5	ASSPPALQETQY
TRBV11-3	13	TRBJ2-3	ASSLEGGSTDTQY